Below are 19 T cell receptor beta chains sequenced from a single sample in a study of radiotherapy plus CTLA-4 blockade in lung cancer. Data came from immunoSEQ multiplex PCR; TCRdb stores just in-frame clones and leaves some out. The sample includes roughly 63,000 clones, about 72% seen only once; the top ten take about 9%. The source was peripheral blood, collected from a patient treated with radiotherapy plus ipilimumab. The receptors shown here come from a human donor with non-small cell lung cancer whose response to radiotherapy plus ipilimumab could not be evaluated.

The chain recombines TRBV29-1 with TRBJ2-3; 8 bases agree with TRBD2. Germline V gene data show CDR1 as SQVTM and CDR2 as ANQGSEA. V lost 5 bases and J lost 6; bases outside the gene matches: 7. This CDR3 contains 13 residues. The CDR3 loop is CSVIPGGDDTQYF. The CDR3 DNA follows: TGCAGCGTTATTCCGGGAGGGGATGATACGCAGTATTTT.

This rearrangement joins TRBV29-1 to TRBJ2-7, with a possible D match to TRBD2 (5 bases). Trimming cost V 2 bases and J 3 bases, with 20 bases left between them. Germline CDR1 reads SQVTM; CDR2 reads ANQGSEA. The CDR3 runs 16 residues. CDR3 nucleotide sequence: TGCAGCGTTGAAACCGCCCACCCTGAGGGTCTCTACGAGCAGTACTTC. Amino acids: CSVETAHPEGLYEQYF.

V gene TRBV7-3 combines with J gene TRBJ2-1; 11 nucleotides align to TRBD2. The V gene's germline CDR1 is SGHTA and CDR2 FQGTGA. Trimming cost V 4 bases and J 4 bases; bases outside gene matches: 3. CDR3 length: 15 amino acids. The CDR3 nucleotides read TGTGCCAGCAGCTCGGGACTAGCGGCTTACAATGAGCAGTTCTTC. Translated, it gives CASSSGLAAYNEQFF.

This clone was counted only a few times. V gene TRBV5-4 combines with J gene TRBJ1-1, with D maybe TRBD1 (6 bases). Germline V gene sequence: CDR1 SGHNT, CDR2 YYREEE (reference sequence). V dropped 3 bases and J dropped 4 bases, with 10 bases sitting between them. The CDR3 is 13 amino acids. CDR3 amino acids: CASSSGGLTEAFF. Here the CDR3 DNA reads TGTGCCAGCAGCTCGGGGGGGCTCACTGAAGCTTTCTTT.

This rearrangement joins TRBV6-5 to TRBJ2-3; 11 bases line up with TRBD2. Unmatched junction bases numbered 4, after V lost 6 bases and J lost 2 bases. CDR1 MNHEY and CDR2 SVGAGI come from the germline V gene. The length of the CDR3 is 15 residues. CDR3 in DNA: TGTGCCAGCAGACCGACTAGCGGGATCACAGATACGCAGTATTTT. Protein sequence: CASRPTSGITDTQYF.

The rearrangement links TRBV2 to TRBJ1-4; 8 bases agree with TRBD1. The CDR3 is 15 amino acids. Per germline, CDR1 SNHLY and CDR2 FYNNEI. V lost 5 bases to trimming and J lost 4 bases; unmatched junction nucleotides: 6. CDR3 nucleotides: TGTGCCAGCAGTCACGGACAGGGTTATAATGAAAAACTGTTTTTT. The encoded protein is CASSHGQGYNEKLFF.

This chain joins TRBV7-2 and TRBJ2-7, with 8 bases that match TRBD2. The CDR3 totals 16 residues. Trimming removed 4 bases from V and 4 bases from J; junction bases left unmatched: 12. CDR1 is SGHTA, CDR2 FQGNSA, per germline. The DNA for the CDR3 is TGTGCCAGCAGCTCCCTATTTAGACGGGAGGGATACGAGCAGTACTTC. Translating it yields CASSSLFRREGYEQYF.

The chain employs TRBV7-9 and TRBJ2-1, with 10 positions matching TRBD2. V dropped 5 bases and J dropped 4; count of bases not matched to a gene: 5. The CDR3 length is 15 residues. Looked up from germline, CDR1 is SEHNR and CDR2 is FQNEAQ (reference sequence). As DNA, the CDR3 is TGTGCCAGCAGCCCCCTAGCGGGAGCGTACAATGAGCAGTTCTTC. Its translation is CASSPLAGAYNEQFF.

A remark on this clone: Additional DNA sequences in this sample encode the identical CDR3. This chain uses TRBV5-1 with TRBJ2-7; TRBD1 agrees at 7 bases. CDR1 SGHRS and CDR2 YFSETQ come from the germline V gene. J gave up 3 bases and V 0 bases, and 3 bases lay outside the gene matches. This CDR3 comprises 14 residues. This CDR3 is CASSLAGDSYEQYF. Here the CDR3 DNA reads TGCGCCAGCAGCTTGGCCGGGGACAGCTACGAGCAGTACTTC.

This clone has just one count. The genes are TRBV28 and TRBJ1-4; a possible D gene is TRBD1 (5 bases). Germline V gene sequence: CDR1 MDHEN, CDR2 SYDVKM. The CDR3 is made up of 16 amino acids. V gave up 4 bases and J gave up 0 bases, with 12 bases separating them. CDR3 residues: CASSSQGWATNEKLFF. Here the CDR3 DNA reads TGTGCCAGCAGTTCCCAGGGATGGGCAACTAATGAAAAACTGTTTTTT.

This clone is a singleton in its sample. The chain carries TRBV19 and TRBJ1-2; 8 bases match TRBD1. The CDR3 is 17 residues long. The germline V gene has CDR1 LNHDA and CDR2 SQIVND (reference sequence). The ends lost 6 bases at V and 2 bases at J; junction bases unmatched: 14. CDR3 sequence: CASSPIRTGGANYGYTF. The CDR3 DNA reads TGTGCCAGTAGCCCGATAAGAACAGGGGGAGCCAACTATGGCTACACCTTC.

This clone was found once. V gene TRBV5-6 combines with J gene TRBJ1-2; 7 bases fit TRBD1. Germline CDR1 is SGHDT and CDR2 is YYEEEE. Trimming removed 2 bases from V and 6 bases from J; junction bases left unmatched: 4. This CDR3 spans 13 amino acids. In DNA, the CDR3 is TGTGCCAGCAGCTTCGGGACAGTCAATGGCTACACCTTC. Translating gives CASSFGTVNGYTF.

This clone was seen a handful of times. The chain employs TRBV4-3 and TRBJ1-4, with D uncertain. V lost 2 bases to trimming and J lost 0 bases, with 7 bases between them. CDR3 length: 15 amino acids. CDR1 and CDR2 from the germline V gene are LGHNA and YSLEER. The CDR3 region has the DNA TGCGCCAGCAGCCAATCGAGGTCAACTAATGAAAAACTGTTTTTT. Its protein is CASSQSRSTNEKLFF.

The J gene is TRBJ2-5, the V gene TRBV11-3; D is uncertain. Germline V CDR1 and CDR2: SGHNT, YENEEA. V lost 3 bases and J lost 5, with 19 bases in between. This CDR3 is built from 16 residues. CDR3 coding DNA: TGTGCCAGCAGCTTCAGCCTCGGAGATTACTGGGAGACCCAGTACTTC. This sequence encodes CASSFSLGDYWETQYF. Combining the CDR3 with reference TRBV11-3 and TRBJ2-5 gives the whole variable domain EAGVVQSPRYKIIEKKQPVAFWCNPISGHNTLYWYLQNLGQGPELLIRYENEEAVDDSQLPKDRFSAERLKGVDSTLKIQPAELGDSAVYLCASSFSLGDYWETQYFGPGTRLLVL.

This clone came up a few times. V is TRBV14 and J is TRBJ2-1; 16 bases map to TRBD2. The germline CDR1 and CDR2 sequences are SGHDN and FVKESK. This CDR3 is 17 amino acids long. V shed 0 bases, J shed 5 bases, and the junction held 1 base outside the gene matches. CDR3 region: CASSQEGLAGGNNEQFF. CDR3 in DNA: TGTGCCAGCAGCCAAGAGGGACTAGCGGGAGGGAACAATGAGCAGTTCTTC. The full variable domain, in which reference TRBV14 and TRBJ2-1 provide the parts outside the CDR3, is EAGVTQFPSHSVIEKGQTVTLRCDPISGHDNLYWYRRVMGKEIKFLLHFVKESKQDESGMPNNRFLAERTGGTYSTLKVQPAELEDSGVYFCASSQEGLAGGNNEQFFGPGTRLTVL.

The sample holds a few counts of this clone. The chain recombines TRBV19 with TRBJ1-1, with 7 bases that match TRBD1. The CDR3 is made up of 18 amino acids. V lost 7 bases and J lost 0; bases outside the gene matches: 17. Germline loops: CDR1 LNHDA, CDR2 SQIVND (reference sequence). CDR3 protein: CASNPTRDRDRMNTEAFF. The CDR3, as DNA: TGTGCCAGTAACCCAACCCGTGACAGGGACCGGATGAACACTGAAGCTTTCTTT.

V usage is TRBV4-2 and J usage is TRBJ2-1, with 10 bases aligning to TRBD2. The CDR3 covers 17 residues. J was trimmed by 6 bases and V by 4 bases; bases with no gene match: 12. In germline, CDR1 is LGHNA, CDR2 YNFKEQ. The CDR3 protein is CASSPPVLIAGGNEQFF. CDR3 nucleotides: TGTGCCAGCAGCCCTCCCGTTTTGATAGCGGGAGGCAATGAGCAGTTCTTC.

This clone has a single count. The chain recombines TRBV19 with TRBJ2-1; a possible D gene is TRBD1 (6 bases). Trimming pared 5 bases from V and 10 bases from J, leaving 12 bases between. This CDR3 has 12 residues. Germline V gene lookup returns CDR1 LNHDA and CDR2 SQIVND (reference sequence). The CDR3 nucleotides are TGTGCCAGTAGTGCAGGGGTTGAGGAGCAGTTCTTC. Protein product: CASSAGVEEQFF.

The gene calls are TRBV2 and TRBJ1-5, with 10 positions matching TRBD1. CDR1 and CDR2 from the germline V gene are SNHLY and FYNNEI. The CDR3 spans 14 residues. V lost 8 bases, J lost 5 bases, and 6 bases stayed unmatched. The CDR3 here is CASSRTGGDQPQHF. DNA for the CDR3: TGTGCCAGCTCTAGGACAGGGGGAGATCAGCCCCAGCATTTT.